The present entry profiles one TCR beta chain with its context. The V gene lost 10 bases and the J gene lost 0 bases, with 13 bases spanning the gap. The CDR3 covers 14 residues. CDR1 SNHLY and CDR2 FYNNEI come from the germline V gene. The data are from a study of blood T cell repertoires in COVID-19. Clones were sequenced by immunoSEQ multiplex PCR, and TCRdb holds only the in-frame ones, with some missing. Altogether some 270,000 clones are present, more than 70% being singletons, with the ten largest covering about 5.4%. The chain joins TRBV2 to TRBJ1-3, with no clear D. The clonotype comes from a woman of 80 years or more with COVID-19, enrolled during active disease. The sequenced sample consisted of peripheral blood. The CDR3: CATRNGFSGNTIYF. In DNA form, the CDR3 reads TGTGCCACAAGGAACGGGTTCTCTGGAAACACCATATATTTT.